The present T cell receptor beta chain was sequenced within a study of blood T cell repertoires in COVID-19. Whole-study context: Some COVID-19 samples were acute and others convalescent; all came from the United States, Italy and Spain. PBMCs, B-cell-depleted T cells, or T cells provided the cDNA or gDNA that made up the material.

Germline-derived CDR1 and CDR2 are MNHNS and SASEGT. The CDR3 loop spans 16 amino acids. V lost 4 bases to trimming and J lost 7 bases, with 20 bases between them. Original methodology: For nucleated cells, counts were estimated from reference gene primer amplification. Sequencing was performed with immunoSEQ multiplex PCR; in TCRdb, only in-frame clones are kept and a portion is missing. For V, J and clone size, that table is used; D and trimming come from the DNA. Of some 280,000 clones listed, 86% are singletons. The specimen sequenced was peripheral blood. This TCR derives from a woman aged 25 to 45 with active or convalescent COVID-19. The rearrangement joins TRBV6-1 to TRBJ1-5, with D tentatively TRBD1 (5 bases). The CDR3 region is CASSAPAARVDQPQHF. CDR3 sequence (DNA): TGTGCCAGCAGTGCCCCCGCCGCCAGGGTGGACCAGCCCCAGCATTTT.